The 16 T cell receptor beta chains below were found in one sample sequenced in a study of OX40 agonist ivuxolimab in advanced cancers. Libraries were prepared by immunoSEQ multiplex PCR; TCRdb keeps only in-frame clonotypes and omits some of them. The sample has over 75,000 clones, over 80% seen once; the top ten hold 0.4% to 0.55%. The sequencing used CD4+ or CD8+ T cells sorted from blood, collected in a trial of the OX40 agonist ivuxolimab. These receptors came from an adult with an advanced solid tumor such as melanoma, head and neck, liver or kidney cancer.

The CDR3 DNA follows: TGTGCCAGCAGTGTACCCCGACCCAACTACAATGAGCAGTTCTTC. Its protein is CASSVPRPNYNEQFF. This chain links TRBV6-1 with TRBJ2-1; D unclear. The CDR3 sequence is 15 residues long. Trimming removed 4 bases from V and 3 bases from J, with 13 bases in between. Looked up from germline, CDR1 is MNHNS and CDR2 is SASEGT.

The J gene is TRBJ2-7, the V gene TRBV7-2; D uncertain. The CDR3 is 16 amino acids. Germline CDR1 SGHTA, CDR2 FQGNSA. V was clipped by 1 base and J by 4 bases, with 17 bases between them. CDR3 bases: TGTGCCAGCAGCTTAGGAATGGGCGGCGGCAAATACGAGCAGTACTTC. This sequence encodes CASSLGMGGGKYEQYF.

Details on this clone: This CDR3 is also generated by other DNA sequences in the sample. This sequence joins TRBV30 and TRBJ2-3, with D possibly matching TRBD2 (5 bases). V lost 2 bases and J lost 6, with 6 bases in between. This CDR3 spans 11 amino acids. Germline CDR1 and CDR2: GTSNPN and SVGIG (reference sequence). The CDR3 sequence: CAWSRGDTQYF. The CDR3 nucleotides read TGTGCCTGGAGTCGAGGGGATACGCAGTATTTT.

CDR3 sequence reads: CASSLLTGSGNTIYF. The CDR3 coding sequence is TGTGCCAGCAGCTTATTGACAGGCTCTGGAAACACCATATATTTT. The chain combines TRBV5-6 with TRBJ1-3; maybe TRBD1 (6 bases). Trimming took off 2 bases at V and 0 bases at J, with 9 bases between the two ends. The CDR3 runs 15 residues. CDR1 and CDR2 from the germline V gene are SGHDT and YYEEEE.

V is TRBV11-3 and J is TRBJ2-2; D not certain. Between the trimmed V and J ends, which lost 2 bases and 2 bases, there was a span of 12 bases. Per the germline V gene, CDR1 is SGHNT and CDR2 is YENEEA. This CDR3 comprises 16 residues. This CDR3 reads CASSLRVALNTGELFF. Written as DNA, the CDR3 is TGTGCCAGCAGCTTAAGGGTAGCTCTCAACACCGGGGAGCTGTTTTTT.

V and J are TRBV4-3 and TRBJ2-1; the D gene is possibly TRBD1 (6 bases). The CDR3 extends over 15 amino acids. Germline V gene lookup returns CDR1 LGHNA and CDR2 YSLEER. Trimming stripped 4 bases from V and 0 bases from J, with 10 bases between. CDR3 sequence: CASSPEGGSYNEQFF. The CDR3 DNA reads as TGCGCCAGCAGCCCCGAAGGGGGCTCCTACAATGAGCAGTTCTTC.

CDR3 DNA: TGTGCCAGCAGAGGCCCGGACTCTCGGTTAGAGCAGTACTTC. Translating it yields CASRGPDSRLEQYF. The chain carries TRBV6-1 and TRBJ2-7, with a possible D match to TRBD2 (5 bases). The CDR3 sequence is 14 residues long. V shed 6 bases and J shed 7 bases, with 19 bases lying between them. Germline V gives CDR1 MNHNS, CDR2 SASEGT.

The chain has TRBV7-2 and TRBJ2-3; D remains ambiguous. Germline V gene data show CDR1 as SGHTA and CDR2 as FQGNSA. V lost 3 bases and J 5 bases, leaving 9 bases between the germline ends. CDR3 length equals 13 residues. DNA for the CDR3: TGTGCCAGCAGCTTTCAACTACTAGATACGCAGTATTTT. Translation: CASSFQLLDTQYF. Variable domain in full (rest from reference TRBV7-2 and TRBJ2-3): GAGVSQSPSNKVTEKGKDVELRCDPISGHTALYWYRQSLGQGLEFLIYFQGNSAPDKSGLPSDRFSAERTGGSVSTLTIQRTQQEDSAVYLCASSFQLLDTQYFGPGTRLTVL.

This clone came up a few times. The V and J genes are TRBV5-5 and TRBJ1-1; D remains unclear. Germline assignment: CDR1 SGHKS and CDR2 YYEKEE (reference sequence). The CDR3 consists of 13 residues. The V gene lost 1 base and the J gene lost 4 bases, with 8 bases spanning the gap. The CDR3 DNA reads as TGTGCCAGCAGCTTGTGGGGTACCACTGAAGCTTTCTTT. It codes for CASSLWGTTEAFF.

V gene TRBV6-1 combines with J gene TRBJ1-5; TRBD1 matches at 10 bases. This CDR3 comprises 14 residues. Trimming removed 7 bases from V and 2 bases from J; junction bases left unmatched: 2. Per the germline V gene, CDR1 is MNHNS and CDR2 is SASEGT. Here the CDR3 DNA reads TGTGCCAGCATGGGGACAGGGGGCAATCAGCCCCAGCATTTT. Its translation is CASMGTGGNQPQHF.

V and J are TRBV4-1 and TRBJ2-6; possibly TRBD2 for D (5 bases). Germline values: CDR1 MGHRA, CDR2 YSYEKL. Trimming shortened V by 4 bases and J by 0 bases, and 13 bases separated the two germline ends. The CDR3 is 17 amino acids. This CDR3 is CASSLNPGYSGANVLTF. CDR3 nucleotide sequence: TGCGCCAGCAGCCTAAACCCGGGGTACTCTGGGGCCAACGTCCTGACTTTC.

The V and J genes are TRBV19 and TRBJ1-2; the D gene is possibly TRBD1 (6 bases). The V end lost 6 bases, the J end lost 8 bases, and 19 bases lay between the germline ends. This CDR3 is 14 amino acids long. Germline V gives CDR1 LNHDA, CDR2 SQIVND (reference sequence). CDR3 bases: TGTGCCAGTAGCCCGAGGACGGACAGCGGGGGCTACACCTTC. Translation gives CASSPRTDSGGYTF.

The chain is built from TRBV4-1 and TRBJ1-2; TRBD1 aligns across 11 bases. Per germline, CDR1 MGHRA and CDR2 YSYEKL. CDR3 length: 15 residues. V lost 5 bases, J lost 9 bases, and 11 bases stayed unmatched. In nucleotides, the CDR3 is TGCGCCAGCAGCTTAGGGACAGGGGGAGGTACGAGCTACACCTTC. It yields the protein CASSLGTGGGTSYTF.

The chain employs TRBV7-3 and TRBJ2-1; perhaps TRBD1 as D (5 bases). Trimming left V 5 bases short and J 4 bases short, with 21 bases between. Germline CDR1 reads SGHTA; CDR2 reads FQGTGA. The CDR3 has 17 residues. The CDR3 protein is CASSPPTMGKGYNEQFF. DNA for the CDR3: TGTGCCAGCAGCCCCCCCACCATGGGGAAGGGGTACAATGAGCAGTTCTTC.

This clone has only one observation. The rearrangement joins TRBV29-1 to TRBJ2-1; 16 positions agree with TRBD2. CDR1 and CDR2 (germline): SQVTM, ANQGSEA. The CDR3 loop spans 14 amino acids. With V trimmed by 6 bases and J by 8 bases, 4 bases remained unmatched. The CDR3 loop reads CSVEGLAGGDEQFF. The DNA of the CDR3 is TGCAGCGTGGAGGGACTAGCGGGGGGGGATGAGCAGTTCTTC.

In its sample, this clone was seen a few times. The rearrangement links TRBV27 to TRBJ2-7; D could derive from TRBD1 or TRBD2 (6 bases each). The CDR3 spans 15 residues. V shed 1 base and J shed 3 bases, with 13 bases lying between them. From germline, CDR1 is MNHEY and CDR2 SMNVEV (reference sequence). The DNA for the CDR3 is TGTGCCAGCAGTTTATGGGGGGACATGAGCTACGAGCAGTACTTC. Translated: CASSLWGDMSYEQYF.